This TCR beta chain is from a study of neurological immune-mediated disorders. Each CDR3 protein gets one entry after TCRdb re-called the 5' RACE reads with MiXCR. The table shows about 58,000 distinct CDR3 sequences, with about 2.5% occurring only once. The study's findings and limits: Phylogenetic grouping put 18 of 34 multiple sclerosis patients' repertoires into one related-CDR3 cluster, a possible signature.

Trimming cost V 4 bases and J 0 bases, with 10 bases left between them. The CDR3 has 16 residues. Germline V gives CDR1 MDHEN, CDR2 SYDVKM. In its sample, this clonotype was seen many times. What it recognizes is unknown. The source of this sequence is a man between 45 and 60 years old with multiple sclerosis. The sample was PBMCs. The J gene is TRBJ2-6, the V gene TRBV28; D possibly corresponds to TRBD1 (6 bases). CDR3 region: CASSSQDSSGANVLTF. The CDR3 bases are TGTGCCAGCAGTTCCCAGGACAGCTCTGGGGCCAACGTCCTGACTTTC.